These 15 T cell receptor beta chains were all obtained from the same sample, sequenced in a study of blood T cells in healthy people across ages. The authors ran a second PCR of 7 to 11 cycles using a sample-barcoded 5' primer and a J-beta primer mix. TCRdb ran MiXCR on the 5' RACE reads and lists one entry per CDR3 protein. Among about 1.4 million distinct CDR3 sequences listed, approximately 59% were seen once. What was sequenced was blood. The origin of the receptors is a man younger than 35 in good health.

CDR3 nucleotides: TGTGCCTGGAGTGTGGGAGGCGGGTATGAAAAACTGTTTTTT. Translation: CAWSVGGGYEKLFF. The chain carries TRBV30 and TRBJ1-4; D not resolved. The germline CDR1 and CDR2 sequences are GTSNPN and SVGIG (reference sequence). The CDR3 is 14 amino acids. V was cut by 0 bases and J by 6 bases, with 11 bases left in between.

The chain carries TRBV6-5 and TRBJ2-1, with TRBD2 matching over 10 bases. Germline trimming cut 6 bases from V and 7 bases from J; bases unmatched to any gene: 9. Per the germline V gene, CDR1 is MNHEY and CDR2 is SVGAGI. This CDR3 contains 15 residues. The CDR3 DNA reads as TGTGCCAGCAGCTTCGAGGCTAGCGGGGGTAATGAGCAGTTCTTC. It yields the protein CASSFEASGGNEQFF.

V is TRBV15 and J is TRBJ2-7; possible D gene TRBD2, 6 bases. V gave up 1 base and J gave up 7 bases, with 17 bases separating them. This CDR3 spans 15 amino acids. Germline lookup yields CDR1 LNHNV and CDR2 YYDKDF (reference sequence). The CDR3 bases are TGTGCCACCAGCAGAGCCGGGGACTCCTACAATGAGCAGTACTTC. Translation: CATSRAGDSYNEQYF.

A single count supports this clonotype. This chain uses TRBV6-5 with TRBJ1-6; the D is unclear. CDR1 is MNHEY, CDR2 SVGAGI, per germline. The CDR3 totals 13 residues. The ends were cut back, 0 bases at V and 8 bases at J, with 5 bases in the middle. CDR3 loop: CASSYSGYSPLHF. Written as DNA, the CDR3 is TGTGCCAGCAGTTACTCGGGCTATTCACCCCTCCACTTT.

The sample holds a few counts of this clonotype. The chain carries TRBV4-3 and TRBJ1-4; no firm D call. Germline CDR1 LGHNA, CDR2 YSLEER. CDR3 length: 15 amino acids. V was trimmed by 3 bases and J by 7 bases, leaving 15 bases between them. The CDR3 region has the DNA TGCGCCAGCAGCCATCCCCAGGTTTATGGTGAAAAACTGTTTTTT. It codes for CASSHPQVYGEKLFF.

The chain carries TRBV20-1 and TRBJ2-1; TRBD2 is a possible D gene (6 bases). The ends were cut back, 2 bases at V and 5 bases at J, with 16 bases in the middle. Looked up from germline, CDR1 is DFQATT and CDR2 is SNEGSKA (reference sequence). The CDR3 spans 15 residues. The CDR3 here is CSARRRRALDNEQFF. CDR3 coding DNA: TGCAGTGCTAGACGAAGGAGGGCTCTAGACAATGAGCAGTTCTTC.

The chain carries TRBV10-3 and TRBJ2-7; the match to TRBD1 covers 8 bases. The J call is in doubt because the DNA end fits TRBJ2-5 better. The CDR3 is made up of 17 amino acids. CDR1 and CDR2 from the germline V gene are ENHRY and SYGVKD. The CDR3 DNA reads TGTGCCATCAGTGAGCCATCTCAGGGGGCGCGGGGAGAGACCCAGTACTTC. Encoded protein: CAISEPSQGARGETQYF.

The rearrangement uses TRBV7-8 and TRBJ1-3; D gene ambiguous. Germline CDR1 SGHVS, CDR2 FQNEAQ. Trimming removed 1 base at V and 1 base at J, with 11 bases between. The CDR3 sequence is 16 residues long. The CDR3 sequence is CASSLVGGRSGNTIYF. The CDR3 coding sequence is TGTGCCAGCAGCTTAGTAGGCGGACGGTCTGGAAACACCATATATTTT.

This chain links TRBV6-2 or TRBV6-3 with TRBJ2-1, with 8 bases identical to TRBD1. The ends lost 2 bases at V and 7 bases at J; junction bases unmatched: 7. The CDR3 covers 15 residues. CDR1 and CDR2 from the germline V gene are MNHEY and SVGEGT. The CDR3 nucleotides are TGTGCCAGCAGTTACCCTGGCGGGACAGGTAATGAGCAGTTCTTC. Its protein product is CASSYPGGTGNEQFF.

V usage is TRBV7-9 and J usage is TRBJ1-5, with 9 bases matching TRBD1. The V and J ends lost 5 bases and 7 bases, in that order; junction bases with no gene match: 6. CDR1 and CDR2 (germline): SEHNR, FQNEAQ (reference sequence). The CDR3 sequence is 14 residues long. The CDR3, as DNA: TGTGCCAGCAGCACCGGGACAGGGCGGCAGCCCCAGCATTTT. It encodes CASSTGTGRQPQHF.

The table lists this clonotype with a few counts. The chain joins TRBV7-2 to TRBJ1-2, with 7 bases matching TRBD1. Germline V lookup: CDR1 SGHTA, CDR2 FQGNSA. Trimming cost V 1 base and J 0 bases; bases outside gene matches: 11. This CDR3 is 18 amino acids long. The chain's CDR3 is CASSLVGGGTGANYGYTF. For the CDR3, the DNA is TGTGCCAGCAGCTTAGTGGGAGGGGGCACGGGAGCTAACTATGGCTACACCTTC.

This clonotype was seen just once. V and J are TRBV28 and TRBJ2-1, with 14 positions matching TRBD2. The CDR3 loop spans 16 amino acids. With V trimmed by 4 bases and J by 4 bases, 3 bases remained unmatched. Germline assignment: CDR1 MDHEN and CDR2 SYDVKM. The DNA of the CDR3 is TGTGCCAGCAGTTCGGGACTAGCGGGAGAGTACAATGAGCAGTTCTTC. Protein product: CASSSGLAGEYNEQFF.

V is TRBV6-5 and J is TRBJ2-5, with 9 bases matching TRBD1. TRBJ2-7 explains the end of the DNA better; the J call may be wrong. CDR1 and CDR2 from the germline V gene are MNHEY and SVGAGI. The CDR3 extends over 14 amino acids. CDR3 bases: TGTGCCAGCAGGATGGGACAGGGTTTATACGAGCAGTACTTC. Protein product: CASRMGQGLYEQYF.

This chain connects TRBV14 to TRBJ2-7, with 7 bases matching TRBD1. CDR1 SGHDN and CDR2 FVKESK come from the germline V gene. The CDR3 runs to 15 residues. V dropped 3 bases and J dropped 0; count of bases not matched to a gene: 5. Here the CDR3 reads CASSHTGTDSYEQYF. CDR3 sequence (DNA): TGTGCCAGCAGCCATACCGGGACAGACTCCTACGAGCAGTACTTC.

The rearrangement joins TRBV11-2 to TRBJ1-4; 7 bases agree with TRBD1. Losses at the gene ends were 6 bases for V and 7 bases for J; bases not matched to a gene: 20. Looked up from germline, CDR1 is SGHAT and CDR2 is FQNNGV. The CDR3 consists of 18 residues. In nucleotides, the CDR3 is TGTGCCAGCAGTCAGGGTCTAGGGGGCGCCGGTTTTGGTGAAAAACTGTTTTTT. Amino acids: CASSQGLGGAGFGEKLFF.